This T cell receptor beta chain was found in a study of blood T cell repertoires in COVID-19. Study summary: Acute and convalescent COVID-19 samples came from the United States, Italy and Spain. The analysed material was cDNA or gDNA that came from T cells, B-cell-depleted T cells, or PBMCs.

The CDR3 has 15 residues. The V gene's germline CDR1 is SNHLY and CDR2 FYNNEI. V lost 7 bases, J lost 4 bases, and 9 bases stayed unmatched. The authors' processing: From reference gene primer amplification, estimates of nucleated cell counts were derived. Some clones are missing from TCRdb's copy, which holds only in-frame ones; the method was immunoSEQ multiplex PCR. The DNA was the basis for D and trimming; V, J and clone size are from that table. The data hold approximately 210,000 clones, with approximately 84% observed a single time. In its sample, this clone was seen once. The specimen was peripheral blood. This receptor was identified in a woman aged 50 to 65 with active or convalescent COVID-19. The V and J genes are TRBV2 and TRBJ2-1, with TRBD2 identical over 8 bases. CDR3 bases: TGTGCCAGCATAAAACCGGGACTAGGTTACAATGAGCAGTTCTTC. This codes for CASIKPGLGYNEQFF.